These 6 T cell receptor beta chains were all obtained from the same sample, sequenced in a study of blood T cell repertoires in COVID-19. The table came from immunoSEQ multiplex PCR; TCRdb's copy has only in-frame clones and leaves some out. This sample carries over 60,000 clones, approximately 80% of them seen once, and the ten largest clones take about 29%. Sequenced material: peripheral blood. The source is a human donor in a cohort sampled during active COVID-19.

V usage is TRBV13 and J usage is TRBJ1-2; D gene uncertain. CDR3 length: 12 amino acids. Germline assignment: CDR1 PRHDT and CDR2 FYEKMQ (reference sequence). The V and J ends lost 0 bases and 8 bases respectively, with 7 bases between them. The CDR3 DNA reads TGTGCCAGCAGCTTAGGGGCCAGGGGCTACACCTTC. Its translation is CASSLGARGYTF.

This clone has more than one count but fewer than ten. V is TRBV25-1 and J is TRBJ1-2; D gene ambiguous. CDR3 size: 13 residues. V lost 3 bases and J 8 bases, leaving 13 bases between the germline ends. Per the germline V gene, CDR1 is MGHDK and CDR2 is SYGVNS. In DNA, the CDR3 is TGTGCCAGCAGTGAGTACAGCAATTCGGGCTACACCTTC. As protein: CASSEYSNSGYTF.

The genes are TRBV28 and TRBJ1-2; 9 bases align to TRBD1. In germline, CDR1 is MDHEN, CDR2 SYDVKM. J gave up 10 bases and V 6 bases, and 12 bases lay outside the gene matches. There are 14 residues in the CDR3. The DNA of the CDR3 is TGTGCCAGCAGACCTCCGGGACAGGGACGAGACTACACCTTC. Protein sequence: CASRPPGQGRDYTF.

This chain uses TRBV28 with TRBJ1-2; perhaps TRBD1 as D (5 bases). Trimming pared 8 bases from V and 0 bases from J, leaving 10 bases between. This CDR3 contains 13 residues. Germline V gene lookup returns CDR1 MDHEN and CDR2 SYDVKM. The CDR3 sequence is CASSQQANYGYTF. The DNA of the CDR3 is TGTGCCAGCTCCCAACAGGCTAACTATGGCTACACCTTC.

This clone was counted at least ten times. The chain recombines TRBV27 with TRBJ2-2; TRBD1 agrees at 9 bases. CDR1 and CDR2 (germline): MNHEY, SMNVEV (reference sequence). This CDR3 has 15 amino acids. The V and J ends lost 5 bases and 5 bases, in that order; junction bases with no gene match: 6. DNA for the CDR3: TGTGCCAGCAGTCCCTTACAGGGGGCGACCGGGGAGCTGTTTTTT. Amino acid sequence: CASSPLQGATGELFF.

As DNA, the CDR3 is TGTGCCAGCACCCTATCAGGGTATTCGTCGGATACGCAGTATTTT. It encodes CASTLSGYSSDTQYF. The chain couples TRBV6-5 to TRBJ2-3, with a possible D match to TRBD1 (5 bases). V was trimmed by 7 bases and J by 6 bases, leaving 20 bases between them. The CDR3 totals 15 residues. CDR1 is MNHEY and CDR2 is SVGAGI in the germline V gene.